This entry describes one TCR beta chain. Its antigen remains unknown. These data belong to a study of regulatory T cells in long-lasting Graves disease. Study conclusions and caveats: Possibly, accuracy suffered from the small sample size.

Investigators prepared the TCR beta libraries by applying iRepertoire HTBI primers and Arm-PCR of CDR3 regions. TCRdb reprocessed the multiplex PCR reads via MiXCR and lists one record per CDR3 protein. The repertoire includes 350,000 to 450,000 distinct CDR3 sequences, about 15% of them detected once, and approximately 7.8% sits in the top ten. This CDR3 contains 15 residues. Trimming left V 1 base short and J 1 base short, with 11 bases between. Looked up from germline, CDR1 is DFQATT and CDR2 is SNEGSKA (reference sequence). The sample's time point: newly diagnosed GD, antithyroid drugs for less than 3 months. RNA isolated from PBMCs was used to make the TCR library. In addition, the sample was reused for a study of T cells in Graves' hyperthyroidism and ophthalmopathy.

The receptor comes from a middle-aged woman with Graves disease. The sequencing here drew on peripheral blood mononuclear cells (PBMCs), taken at new diagnosis, from a patient treated with antithyroid drugs. The V gene is TRBV20-1, the J gene TRBJ1-5; D might be TRBD1 (5 bases). The CDR3 DNA sequence: TGCAGTGCTAGAGGGGGTTCAGGGAGCAATCAGCCCCAGCATTTT. Translation gives CSARGGSGSNQPQHF.